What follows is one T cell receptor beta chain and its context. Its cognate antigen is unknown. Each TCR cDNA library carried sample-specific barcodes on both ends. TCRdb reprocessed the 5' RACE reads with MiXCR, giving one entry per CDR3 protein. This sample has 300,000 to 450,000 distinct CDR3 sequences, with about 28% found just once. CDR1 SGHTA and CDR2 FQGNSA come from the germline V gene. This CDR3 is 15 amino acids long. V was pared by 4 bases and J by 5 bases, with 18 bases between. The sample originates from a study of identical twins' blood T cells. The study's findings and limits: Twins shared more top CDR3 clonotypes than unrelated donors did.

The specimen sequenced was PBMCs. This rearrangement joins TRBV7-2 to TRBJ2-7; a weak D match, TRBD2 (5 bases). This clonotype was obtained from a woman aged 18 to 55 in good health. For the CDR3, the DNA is TGTGCCAGCAGCTACTTGACCCTAGCCATCGACGAGCAGTACTTC. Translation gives CASSYLTLAIDEQYF.